This record concerns one TCR beta chain sequence. This sample was included in a study of blood T cell repertoires in COVID-19. Across the whole study: The United States, Italy and Spain provided the acute and convalescent COVID-19 samples. PBMCs, B-cell-depleted T cells, or T cells provided the cDNA or gDNA that made up the material.

Only in-frame clones appear in the TCRdb table, and some are missing; sequencing was by immunoSEQ multiplex PCR. The sample holds roughly 91,000 clones, around three quarters seen once. The CDR3 length is 16 residues. Germline V lookup: CDR1 GTSNPN, CDR2 SVGIG (reference sequence). Trimming took off 0 bases at V and 6 bases at J, with 19 bases between the two ends. This TCR was recovered from a man between 65 and 79 years old with acute or convalescent COVID-19. Sequences were obtained from peripheral blood. V and J are TRBV30 and TRBJ2-3; a weak D match, TRBD2 (6 bases). The CDR3 region has the DNA TGTGCCTGGAGTGTACCTCAGGATCCGGGGGTGGATACGCAGTATTTT. Its protein is CAWSVPQDPGVDTQYF.